Each of the 9 T cell receptor beta chains below was sequenced from the same sample in a study of T cell clonality in common variable immunodeficiency. TCRdb's table, derived via immunoSEQ multiplex PCR, lists solely in-frame clones and lacks some. The record shows some 34,000 clones for this sample, with no singletons present. Study conclusions and caveats: In common variable immunodeficiency, TCR beta chains reportedly carried fewer deletions and N-nucleotide insertions.

These receptors have no identified antigens. The material sequenced was peripheral blood mononuclear cells. Receptors were obtained from a human donor with common variable immunodeficiency.

This clone appeared a few times. The sequenced fragment ends 3 residues before the CDR3 boundary, so the rest is inferred from the germline J gene. The chain combines TRBV5-5 with TRBJ2-5; D is uncertain. CDR1 is SGHKS, CDR2 YYEKEE, per germline (reference sequence). CDR3 length: 13 residues. Trimming removed 2 bases at V and 6 bases at J, with 11 bases between. The CDR3 region is CASSLNGAQTQYF. The CDR3 bases that were read are TGTGCCAGCAGCTTAAACGGAGCGCAGACC.

As concerns this clone: The CDR3 end is not reached by the read, which stops 3 residues before it; the germline J gene fills it in. The V call is TRBV6-1, the J call TRBJ2-1; a possible D gene is TRBD2 (6 bases). The CDR3 runs 14 residues. CDR1 is MNHNS and CDR2 is SASEGT in the germline V gene. Trimming removed 2 bases from V and 9 bases from J, with 14 bases in between. CDR3 DNA (partial): TGTGCCAGCAGTGAACCGACTAGGATGAGTGAG. Its translation: CASSEPTRMSE. The whole CDR3 protein reads CASSEPTRMSEQFF.

This clone has just a few counts. CDR3: CAWSVAAGAGMRSPLHF. The sequenced CDR3 bases are TGTGCCTGGAGTGTAGCCGCGGGTGCGGGGATGAGGTCACCC. The genes are TRBV30 and TRBJ1-6; no reliable D call. The observed sequence ends 3 residues before the CDR3 terminus, with the missing tail filled in from the germline J gene. Germline values: CDR1 GTSNPN, CDR2 SVGIG (reference sequence). The CDR3 sequence is 17 residues long. V lost 0 bases and J 10 bases, leaving 22 bases between the germline ends.

This clone was seen a handful of times. Read sequence stops 3 residues before the CDR3 end, and the germline J gene provides the missing end. The rearrangement uses TRBV2 and TRBJ2-1, with 7 bases identical to TRBD1. The CDR3 sequence is 13 residues long. V trimming: 5 bases; J trimming: 9 bases; junction bases outside the gene matches: 7. CDR1 SNHLY and CDR2 FYNNEI come from the germline V gene. CDR3 sequence reads: CASSPTGVGEQFF. The covered CDR3 bases are TGTGCCAGCAGTCCCACAGGGGTTGGTGAG.

Incomplete CDR3 DNA: TGCAGTGCTCCGGGACTAGCGGGCTCCTACAATGAG. Residues: CSAPGLAGSYNE. The entire CDR3 reads CSAPGLAGSYNEQFF. This chain uses TRBV20-1 with TRBJ2-1; TRBD2 aligns across 12 bases. The CDR3 end is not reached by the read, which stops 3 residues before it; the germline J gene fills it in. Germline assignment: CDR1 DFQATT and CDR2 SNEGSKA (reference sequence). V was pared by 5 bases and J by 0 bases, with 2 bases of the junction left unmatched. The CDR3 covers 15 residues.

This clone has more than one count but fewer than ten. The CDR3 goes on 3 residues after the read ends, and that part is filled in from the germline J gene. This rearrangement joins TRBV7-7 to TRBJ2-5, with 8 bases matching TRBD2. Germline CDR1 is SSHAT and CDR2 is FNYEAQ (reference sequence). This CDR3 comprises 14 residues. V lost 4 bases to trimming and J lost 3 bases; unmatched junction nucleotides: 4. CDR3 sequence reads: CASSSSGSEETQYF. Incomplete CDR3 DNA: TGTGCCAGCAGCTCGAGCGGGAGTGAAGAGACC.

Relative to its sample, this clone is medium-sized (0.01 to 0.1%). Read sequence stops 3 residues before the CDR3 end, and the germline J gene provides the missing end. This sequence joins TRBV18 and TRBJ1-6; D perhaps matches TRBD1 (6 bases). The CDR3 is 16 residues long. Germline CDR1 and CDR2: KGHSH and LQKENI. The germline V and J ends were trimmed by 3 bases and 6 bases, with 15 bases remaining between them. The CDR3 region is CASSPNDRRANSPLHF. Partial CDR3 DNA: TGTGCCAGCTCACCTAACGACAGGAGAGCTAATTCACCC. The complete variable domain, with remaining parts taken from reference TRBV18 and TRBJ1-6, reads NAGVMQNPRHLVRRRGQEARLRCSPMKGHSHVYWYRQLPEEGLKFMVYLQKENIIDESGMPKERFSAEFPKEGPSILRIQQVVRGDSAAYFCASSPNDRRANSPLHFGNGTRLTVT.

Comments on this clone: The DNA ends 3 residues before the CDR3 does, and the rest of the CDR3 is filled in from the germline J gene. The rearrangement links TRBV6-1 to TRBJ2-6; TRBD1 might be the D (5 bases). The CDR3 extends over 15 amino acids. Trimming took off 1 base at V and 2 bases at J, with 6 bases between the two ends. Germline V gene lookup returns CDR1 MNHNS and CDR2 SASEGT. The sequenced part of the CDR3 DNA is TGTGCCAGCAGTGAAGAAGGGGCTGGGGCCAACGTC. Its translation is CASSEEGAGANV. The complete CDR3 protein is CASSEEGAGANVLTF.

This clone was observed at least ten times. The read gets to within 3 residues of the CDR3 end, and the germline J gene fills in the rest. The V gene is TRBV11-2, the J gene TRBJ1-2, with TRBD1 matching 8 bases. V trimming: 5 bases; J trimming: 7 bases; junction bases outside the gene matches: 9. CDR1 is SGHAT and CDR2 is FQNNGV in the germline V gene. This CDR3 spans 14 amino acids. The CDR3 spells CASSTDRASSGYTF. The CDR3 DNA, read in part, is TGTGCCAGCAGCACGGACAGGGCATCCTCTGGC.